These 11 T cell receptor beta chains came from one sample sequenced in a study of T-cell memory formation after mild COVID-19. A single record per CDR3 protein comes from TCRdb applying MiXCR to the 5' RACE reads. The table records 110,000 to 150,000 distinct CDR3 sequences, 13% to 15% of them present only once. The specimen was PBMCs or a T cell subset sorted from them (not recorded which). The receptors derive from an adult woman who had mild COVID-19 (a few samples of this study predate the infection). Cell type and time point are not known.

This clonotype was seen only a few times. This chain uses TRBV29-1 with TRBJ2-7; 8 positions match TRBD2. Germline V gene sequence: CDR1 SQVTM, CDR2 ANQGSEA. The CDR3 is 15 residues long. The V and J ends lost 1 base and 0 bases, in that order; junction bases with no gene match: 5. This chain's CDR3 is CSVEGSGSSSYEQYF. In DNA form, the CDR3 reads TGCAGCGTTGAAGGAAGCGGGAGCAGCTCCTACGAGCAGTACTTC.

CDR3 DNA: TGCGCCAGCAGCTTGGCGTCCTTACGGGGGGCCTCCTACAATGAGCAGTTCTTC. It specifies CASSLASLRGASYNEQFF. V and J are TRBV5-1 and TRBJ2-1; a possible D gene is TRBD2 (7 bases). Trimming stripped 0 bases from V and 0 bases from J, with 16 bases between. The germline V gene has CDR1 SGHRS and CDR2 YFSETQ. This CDR3 has 18 residues.

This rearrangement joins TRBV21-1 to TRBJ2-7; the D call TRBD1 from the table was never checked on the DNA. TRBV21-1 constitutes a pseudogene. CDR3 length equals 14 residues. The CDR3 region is CASSARQGVDEQYF. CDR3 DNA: TGTGCCAGCAGCGCAAGACAGGGGGTTGACGAGCAGTACTTC.

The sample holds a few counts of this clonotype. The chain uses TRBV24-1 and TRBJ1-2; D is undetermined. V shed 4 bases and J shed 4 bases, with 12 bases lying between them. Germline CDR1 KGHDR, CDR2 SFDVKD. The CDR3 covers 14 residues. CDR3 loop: CATSEENFGYGYTF. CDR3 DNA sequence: TGTGCCACCAGTGAAGAAAATTTTGGCTATGGCTACACCTTC.

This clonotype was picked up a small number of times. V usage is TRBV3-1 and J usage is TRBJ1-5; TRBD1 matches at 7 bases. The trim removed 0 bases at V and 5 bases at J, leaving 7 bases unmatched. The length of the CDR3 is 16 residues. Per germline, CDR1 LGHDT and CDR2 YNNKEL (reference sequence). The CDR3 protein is CASSQDRAGGDQPQHF. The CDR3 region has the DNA TGTGCCAGCAGCCAAGATCGGGCAGGGGGTGATCAGCCCCAGCATTTT.

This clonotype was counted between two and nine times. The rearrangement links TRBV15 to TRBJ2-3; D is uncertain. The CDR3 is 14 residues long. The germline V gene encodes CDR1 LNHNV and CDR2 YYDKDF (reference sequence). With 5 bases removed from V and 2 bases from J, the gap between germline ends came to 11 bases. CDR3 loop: CATSGPPHTDTQYF. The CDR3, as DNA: TGTGCCACCAGCGGGCCGCCCCACACAGATACGCAGTATTTT.

The chain's CDR3 is CASRVGEKLFF. Written as DNA, the CDR3 is TGTGCCAGCAGGGTAGGCGAAAAACTGTTTTTT. V is TRBV6-5 and J is TRBJ1-4; D uncertain. V was shortened by 6 bases and J by 8 bases, with 7 bases between the two germline ends. Per germline, CDR1 MNHEY and CDR2 SVGAGI. This CDR3 region has 11 residues.

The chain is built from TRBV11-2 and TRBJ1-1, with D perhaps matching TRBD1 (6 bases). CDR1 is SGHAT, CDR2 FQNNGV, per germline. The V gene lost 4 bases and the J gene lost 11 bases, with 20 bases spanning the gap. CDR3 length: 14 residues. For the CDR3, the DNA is TGTGCCAGCAGCTCCCACCACCCTACAGGGTCGGCTTTCTTT. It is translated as CASSSHHPTGSAFF.

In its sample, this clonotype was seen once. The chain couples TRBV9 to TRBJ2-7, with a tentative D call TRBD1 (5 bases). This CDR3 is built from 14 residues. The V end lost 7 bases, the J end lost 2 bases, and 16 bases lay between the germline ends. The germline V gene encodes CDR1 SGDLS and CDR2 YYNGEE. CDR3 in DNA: TGTGCCAGCGGGGTGGGGCAGGCCCCCTACGAGCAGTACTTC. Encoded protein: CASGVGQAPYEQYF.

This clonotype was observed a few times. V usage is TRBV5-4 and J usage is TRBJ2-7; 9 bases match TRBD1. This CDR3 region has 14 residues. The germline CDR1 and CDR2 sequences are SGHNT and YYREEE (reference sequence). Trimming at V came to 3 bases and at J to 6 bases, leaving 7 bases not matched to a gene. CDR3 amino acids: CASSSDRGPREQYF. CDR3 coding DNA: TGTGCCAGCAGCTCGGACAGGGGACCCCGCGAGCAGTACTTC.

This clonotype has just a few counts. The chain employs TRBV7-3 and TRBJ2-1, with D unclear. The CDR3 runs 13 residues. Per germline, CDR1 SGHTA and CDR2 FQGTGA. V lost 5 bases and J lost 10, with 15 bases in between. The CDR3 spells CASSLWLSTEQFF. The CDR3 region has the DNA TGTGCCAGCAGCCTATGGCTAAGCACCGAGCAGTTCTTC.